Each of the 5 T cell receptor beta chains below was sequenced from the same sample in a study of OX40 agonist ivuxolimab in advanced cancers. Measured with immunoSEQ multiplex PCR; TCRdb has only the in-frame clones, and not every one. The table includes 65,000 to 90,000 clones, roughly four fifths detected once. The sample in question was CD4+ or CD8+ T cells sorted from blood, obtained in a trial of the OX40 agonist ivuxolimab. All receptors come from an adult with an advanced solid tumor such as melanoma, head and neck, liver or kidney cancer.

This chain connects TRBV28 to TRBJ1-5; tentatively, D is TRBD1 (6 bases). The CDR3 totals 16 residues. V was pared by 6 bases and J by 5 bases, with 20 bases between. Looked up from germline, CDR1 is MDHEN and CDR2 is SYDVKM. The CDR3 here is CASRIGGAMGDQPQHF. The DNA for the CDR3 is TGTGCCAGCAGGATAGGGGGGGCAATGGGCGATCAGCCCCAGCATTTT.

This chain connects TRBV5-3 to TRBJ1-1, with unresolved D. Being an ORF, TRBV5-3 has a function that is uncertain. With 4 bases removed from V and 0 bases from J, the gap between germline ends came to 10 bases. The CDR3 is 14 amino acids. The CDR3 bases are TGTGCCAGAAGCCCCCCGGGCATGAACACTGAAGCTTTCTTT. It translates to CARSPPGMNTEAFF.

The rearrangement uses TRBV7-9 and TRBJ2-3; TRBD2 aligns across 11 bases. CDR1 and CDR2 from the germline V gene are SEHNR and FQNEAQ (reference sequence). J gave up 1 base and V 6 bases, and 12 bases lay outside the gene matches. The CDR3 extends over 18 amino acids. CDR3 bases: TGTGCCAGCAGTCACAATCCTAGACTAGCGGGGCGCACAGATACGCAGTATTTT. Its translation is CASSHNPRLAGRTDTQYF.

This rearrangement joins TRBV4-1 to TRBJ1-5, with TRBD1 as a possible D gene (5 bases). The CDR3 totals 16 residues. Germline V gene sequence: CDR1 MGHRA, CDR2 YSYEKL. V was clipped by 4 bases and J by 0 bases, with 13 bases between them. The CDR3 DNA follows: TGCGCCAGCAGCCCTGGGGCAGGGTATAGCAATCAGCCCCAGCATTTT. Residues: CASSPGAGYSNQPQHF.

The chain carries TRBV6-1 and TRBJ1-4, with D unclear. The CDR3 runs 15 residues. CDR1 is MNHNS and CDR2 is SASEGT in the germline V gene. Between the trimmed V and J ends, which lost 7 bases and 5 bases, there was a span of 17 bases. DNA of the CDR3: TGTGCCAGCAACGATAGGACGGCGGGAAATGAAAAACTGTTTTTT. It translates to CASNDRTAGNEKLFF.